These 23 T cell receptor beta chains came from one sample sequenced in a study of cytomegalovirus exposure and HLA in healthy donors. PCR primers comprised 60 Vbeta and 13 Jbeta primers. Sequencing used immunoSEQ multiplex PCR; TCRdb keeps in-frame clones, though not all of them. Of 200,000 or so clones in the sample, less than 90% were seen once. The sequencing input was PBMCs. The source of these receptors is a boy aged 5-17 years in good health and CMV-seronegative.

CDR3 nucleotide sequence: TGTGCCAGCAGTGAAAGGGGGGGGGCCCTGGGCAATCAGCCCCAGCATTTT. Protein product: CASSERGGALGNQPQHF. The chain employs TRBV2 and TRBJ1-5; a possible D gene is TRBD1 (6 bases). Germline V lookup: CDR1 SNHLY, CDR2 FYNNEI. The CDR3 extends over 17 amino acids. Trimming removed 2 bases from V and 2 bases from J, with 16 bases in between. The full variable domain, with the rest looked up from reference TRBV2 and TRBJ1-5, is EPEVTQTPSHQVTQMGQEVILRCVPISNHLYFYWYRQILGQKVEFLVSFYNNEISEKSEIFDDQFSVERPDGSNFTLKIRSTKLEDSAMYFCASSERGGALGNQPQHFGDGTRLSIL.

The chain is built from TRBV11-3 and TRBJ2-7, with D uncertain. Germline values: CDR1 SGHNT, CDR2 YENEEA. The CDR3 loop spans 13 amino acids. The V and J ends lost 0 bases and 7 bases respectively, with 10 bases between them. The CDR3 region is CASSLDPGLEQYF. The CDR3 nucleotides are TGTGCCAGCAGCTTAGATCCCGGGTTAGAGCAGTACTTC.

A note on this clone: Other DNA sequences from this sample encode an identical CDR3 as well. The genes are TRBV5-4 and TRBJ1-2; TRBD1 matches at 9 bases. This CDR3 comprises 15 residues. V dropped 3 bases and J dropped 3; count of bases not matched to a gene: 6. Germline values: CDR1 SGHNT, CDR2 YYREEE (reference sequence). CDR3 amino acids: CASSWGTGQDYGYTF. The CDR3 nucleotides read TGTGCCAGCAGCTGGGGGACAGGGCAAGACTATGGCTACACCTTC.

CDR3 sequence reads: CASSGQGYTEAFF. In DNA form, the CDR3 reads TGTGCCAGCAGCGGACAGGGGTACACTGAAGCTTTCTTT. V usage is TRBV6-5 and J usage is TRBJ1-1; 9 bases map to TRBD1. V lost 6 bases, J lost 3 bases, and 2 bases stayed unmatched. Germline-derived CDR1 and CDR2 are MNHEY and SVGAGI. CDR3 length: 13 amino acids.

The chain carries TRBV21-1 and TRBJ1-5. TRBV21-1 is deemed a pseudogene. This CDR3 has 16 amino acids. This chain's CDR3 is CASSKASGGGRQPQHF. The CDR3 DNA reads TGTGCCAGCAGCAAAGCGAGCGGGGGAGGGCGTCAGCCCCAGCATTTT.

The rearrangement links TRBV6-1 to TRBJ2-2, with 11 bases that match TRBD2. Germline trimming cut 8 bases from V and 4 bases from J; bases unmatched to any gene: 3. CDR1 is MNHNS, CDR2 SASEGT, per germline. The CDR3 is 14 residues long. CDR3 bases: TGTGCCAGCGTTAGCGGGGGGGGCACCGGGGAGCTGTTTTTT. It specifies CASVSGGGTGELFF.

This clone occurred once. The CDR3 coding sequence is TGCAGCGTTGAGTACCCCGGGACTAGCGGGAGTGCTGAGCAGTTCTTC. Translation gives CSVEYPGTSGSAEQFF. The chain employs TRBV29-1 and TRBJ2-1; TRBD2 agrees at 14 bases. V shed 3 bases, J shed 9 bases, and the junction held 10 bases outside the gene matches. The CDR3 totals 16 residues. In germline, CDR1 is SQVTM, CDR2 ANQGSEA.

This clone was found a few times. The V call is TRBV5-1, the J call TRBJ2-7; maybe TRBD2 (6 bases). The germline V gene has CDR1 SGHRS and CDR2 YFSETQ. CDR3 size: 16 residues. Trimming pared 0 bases from V and 2 bases from J, leaving 15 bases between. In nucleotides, the CDR3 is TGCGCCAGCAGCTTGGGTCGGGGAGGATGGCCCTACGAGCAGTACTTC. Its protein is CASSLGRGGWPYEQYF.

The V call is TRBV5-4, the J call TRBJ1-3; a possible D gene is TRBD1 (6 bases). Germline V CDR1 and CDR2: SGHNT, YYREEE (reference sequence). This CDR3 comprises 12 residues. Trimming removed 4 bases from V and 9 bases from J, with 11 bases in between. The CDR3 nucleotides are TGTGCCAGCAGCCGGGAGGGGGGCACCATATATTTT. Translation gives CASSREGGTIYF.

This clone has only a few counts. The V and J genes are TRBV6-1 and TRBJ1-1; TRBD1 matches 7 bases. The CDR3 covers 15 residues. Germline values: CDR1 MNHNS, CDR2 SASEGT. V lost 5 bases to trimming and J lost 0 bases; unmatched junction nucleotides: 6. The CDR3 DNA follows: TGTGCCAGCAGTTCGGGGGACAGAGTGAACACTGAAGCTTTCTTT. Translation gives CASSSGDRVNTEAFF.

Only one count was recorded for this clone. J is TRBJ1-1 and V is TRBV6-5; tentative D call: TRBD1 (6 bases). V was clipped by 1 base and J by 3 bases, with 12 bases between them. Per germline, CDR1 MNHEY and CDR2 SVGAGI. This CDR3 is built from 15 residues. The CDR3 nucleotides read TGTGCCAGCAGTTACTTCAGGGGCCAGGACACTGAAGCTTTCTTT. This gives the protein CASSYFRGQDTEAFF.

This rearrangement joins TRBV9 to TRBJ2-1, with 13 bases fitting TRBD2. CDR1 SGDLS and CDR2 YYNGEE come from the germline V gene. Trimming at V came to 3 bases and at J to 8 bases, leaving 8 bases not matched to a gene. The CDR3 is 16 amino acids. As DNA, the CDR3 is TGTGCCAGCAGCGCAAATCGACTAGCGGGAGGTCATGAGCAGTTCTTC. Residues: CASSANRLAGGHEQFF.

The rearrangement uses TRBV14 and TRBJ2-7; 9 bases are shared with TRBD1. The trim removed 4 bases at V and 5 bases at J, leaving 6 bases unmatched. The CDR3 has 14 amino acids. The germline V gene has CDR1 SGHDN and CDR2 FVKESK. CDR3 amino acids: CASSLRDRAHEQYF. Written as DNA, the CDR3 is TGTGCCAGCAGCCTTAGGGACAGGGCCCACGAGCAGTACTTC.

In this sample, this clone turned up once. V usage is TRBV5-1 and J usage is TRBJ2-2; 10 positions match TRBD1. Germline assignment: CDR1 SGHRS and CDR2 YFSETQ. The CDR3 sequence is 17 residues long. Losses at the gene ends were 3 bases for V and 6 bases for J; bases not matched to a gene: 11. The CDR3 loop reads CASSSRNSGTGAGELFF. CDR3 nucleotide sequence: TGCGCCAGCAGCTCTCGGAATTCGGGGACAGGGGCCGGGGAGCTGTTTTTT.

Concerning this clone itself: Other DNA sequences in the sample encode the same CDR3. CDR3: CASSQDRNTEAFF. In DNA, the CDR3 is TGTGCCAGCAGCCAGGACAGGAACACTGAAGCTTTCTTT. This chain connects TRBV7-3 to TRBJ1-1; D possibly corresponds to TRBD1 (6 bases). V lost 5 bases and J lost 1, with 8 bases in between. Germline V gene sequence: CDR1 SGHTA, CDR2 FQGTGA. This CDR3 spans 13 amino acids.

As for this clone: An end of the junction does not agree with germline; a read error may underlie this. The chain employs TRBV7-8 and TRBJ2-4; 7 bases are a match to TRBD2. The CDR3 totals 19 residues. Per germline, CDR1 SGHVS and CDR2 FQNEAQ. The CDR3 loop is CASSLDPASGKLAKNIRYF. The CDR3 coding sequence is TGTGCCAGCAGCTTAGATCCAGCCAGCGGGAAGCTAGCCAAAAACATTCGGTACTTC. Full variable domain (outside the CDR3, taken from reference TRBV7-8 and TRBJ2-4): GAGVSQSPRYKVAKRGQDVALRCDPISGHVSLFWYQQALGQGPEFLTYFQNEAQLDKSGLPSDRFFAERPEGSVSTLKIQRTQQEDSAVYLCASSLDPASGKLAKNIRYFGAGTRLSVL.

V and J are TRBV9 and TRBJ1-1; D not resolved. The germline V and J ends were trimmed by 3 bases and 3 bases, with 9 bases remaining between them. The CDR3 is made up of 13 amino acids. Germline CDR1 SGDLS, CDR2 YYNGEE. CDR3 nucleotide sequence: TGTGCCAGCAGCGCTTTGTTCGACACTGAAGCTTTCTTT. Amino acids: CASSALFDTEAFF. The full variable domain, rest sourced from reference TRBV9 and TRBJ1-1, is DSGVTQTPKHLITATGQRVTLRCSPRSGDLSVYWYQQSLDQGLQFLIQYYNGEERAKGNILERFSAQQFPDLHSELNLSSLELGDSALYFCASSALFDTEAFFGQGTRLTVV.

The chain's CDR3 is CASSLAPNQPQHF. CDR3 bases: TGTGCCAGCAGCTTGGCCCCTAATCAGCCCCAGCATTTT. This chain joins TRBV5-4 and TRBJ1-5; no clear D gene. The CDR3 is made up of 13 amino acids. The V and J ends lost 0 bases and 4 bases respectively, with 5 bases between them. Looked up from germline, CDR1 is SGHNT and CDR2 is YYREEE (reference sequence).

The chain combines TRBV9 with TRBJ1-3; no clear D. Germline CDR1 is SGDLS and CDR2 is YYNGEE. The V and J ends lost 0 bases and 0 bases respectively, with 13 bases between them. The CDR3 is 17 residues long. The CDR3 nucleotides are TGTGCCAGCAGCGTAGATCCGAGATCCAACTCTGGAAACACCATATATTTT. Protein sequence: CASSVDPRSNSGNTIYF.

V gene TRBV6-1 combines with J gene TRBJ2-5, with TRBD1 matching 9 bases. Germline-derived CDR1 and CDR2 are MNHNS and SASEGT. This CDR3 has 14 residues. J was trimmed by 5 bases and V by 11 bases; bases with no gene match: 12. CDR3 region: CAGSTGGEVETQYF. The CDR3 DNA reads TGTGCCGGATCGACAGGGGGAGAGGTGGAGACCCAGTACTTC.

The CDR3 sequence is CASSFADSMNTEAFF. In DNA form, the CDR3 reads TGCGCCAGCAGCTTTGCAGATAGCATGAACACTGAAGCTTTCTTT. This chain uses TRBV5-1 with TRBJ1-1; no clear D gene. Trimming took 2 bases from V and 0 from J, leaving 11 bases between them. Germline loops: CDR1 SGHRS, CDR2 YFSETQ. The CDR3 contains 15 residues.

This rearrangement joins TRBV2 to TRBJ1-1; 7 positions match TRBD1. Germline assignment: CDR1 SNHLY and CDR2 FYNNEI. The V and J ends lost 7 bases and 4 bases, in that order; junction bases with no gene match: 3. This CDR3 comprises 12 residues. The CDR3 loop reads CASNRGGTEAFF. CDR3 DNA: TGTGCCAGCAACAGGGGAGGCACTGAAGCTTTCTTT.

CDR3 DNA: TGTGCCAGCATCAAGCGGGAGGGTCCCTACAATGAGCAGTTCTTC. This translates into CASIKREGPYNEQFF. The chain links TRBV9 to TRBJ2-1; 10 nucleotides align to TRBD2. The CDR3 sequence is 15 residues long. The ends lost 6 bases at V and 2 bases at J; junction bases unmatched: 5. From germline, CDR1 is SGDLS and CDR2 YYNGEE.